The 28 T cell receptor beta chains below all came from one sample that was sequenced in a study of shared clonotypes between healthy human individuals. Profiling relied on immunoSEQ multiplex PCR, and the TCRdb table lists in-frame clones only, not all of them. The data contain 2 million to 3 million clones, 93% of them singletons. The sequenced sample consisted of naive CD4+ T cells from PBMCs. Subset specified: CD45RA+ positively selected. These receptors all come from a man aged 18-30 years in good health. Some clones in this sample may be carry-over from other donors' samples.

Points on this clone: The sample carries other DNA sequences with the same CDR3. V is TRBV20-1 and J is TRBJ2-3; no definite D call. V lost 6 bases and J 3 bases, leaving 1 base between the germline ends. The germline gives CDR1 DFQATT, CDR2 SNEGSKA (reference sequence). The length of the CDR3 is 9 residues. The CDR3 bases are TGCAGTGCGACAGATACGCAGTATTTT. Translated, it gives CSATDTQYF.

This clone was counted once. The chain has TRBV5-1 and TRBJ1-1; D gene uncertain. This CDR3 has 16 residues. Looked up from germline, CDR1 is SGHRS and CDR2 is YFSETQ. The V end was cut by 2 bases, the J end by 2 bases, with 16 bases between. Written as DNA, the CDR3 is TGCGCCAGCAGCTTAGTCTTTGGGGATTTTAACACTGAAGCTTTCTTT. It is translated as CASSLVFGDFNTEAFF.

This clone was detected only once. The chain links TRBV7-2 to TRBJ2-1; 7 bases line up with TRBD2. This CDR3 is 15 amino acids long. Unmatched junction bases numbered 12, after V lost 4 bases and J lost 9 bases. Germline V gene data show CDR1 as SGHTA and CDR2 as FQGNSA. The CDR3 protein is CASSSYRRLAGEQFF. Written as DNA, the CDR3 is TGTGCCAGCAGCTCCTACCGCCGACTAGCAGGTGAGCAGTTCTTC.

The rearrangement links TRBV7-2 to TRBJ1-3, with 8 bases fitting TRBD1. Per germline, CDR1 SGHTA and CDR2 FQGNSA. The CDR3 has 16 residues. V gave up 5 bases and J gave up 2 bases; unmatched junction bases: 8. The CDR3 nucleotides read TGTGCCAGCAGCCCAAAAGCGACAGGGGCTGGAAACACCATATATTTT. Translated: CASSPKATGAGNTIYF.

This chain uses TRBV7-6 with TRBJ2-1; D perhaps matches TRBD2 (6 bases). Germline lookup yields CDR1 SGHVS and CDR2 FNYEAQ. The CDR3 runs 18 residues. Trimming cost V 1 base and J 0 bases, with 16 bases left between them. The chain's CDR3 is CASSLGRGKVSSYNEQFF. The CDR3 DNA sequence: TGTGCCAGCAGCTTAGGCCGCGGGAAGGTTAGCTCCTACAATGAGCAGTTCTTC.

About this clone itself: The sample holds other DNA sequences that translate to the same CDR3. DNA for the CDR3: TGTGCCAGCAGTCCGGGTCAATACGAGCAGTACTTC. Its translation: CASSPGQYEQYF. The chain couples TRBV6-5 to TRBJ2-7; D is uncertain. V was shortened by 5 bases and J by 4 bases, with 9 bases between the two germline ends. The CDR3 covers 12 residues. Germline V CDR1 and CDR2: MNHEY, SVGAGI.

This clone appeared once. The V call is TRBV7-9, the J call TRBJ2-7; no firm D call. The V gene's germline CDR1 is SEHNR and CDR2 FQNEAQ (reference sequence). The length of the CDR3 is 12 residues. V was pared by 1 base and J by 6 bases, with 7 bases between. This CDR3 reads CASSLETSEQYF. The DNA of the CDR3 is TGTGCCAGCAGCTTAGAGACGTCCGAGCAGTACTTC.

The chain uses TRBV5-6 and TRBJ1-2, with 9 bases identical to TRBD1. CDR3 length: 17 amino acids. Trimming took 0 bases from V and 8 from J; bases not matched to a gene: 14. Germline V gene lookup returns CDR1 SGHDT and CDR2 YYEEEE. CDR3 DNA: TGTGCCAGCAGCTTGGACAGGGGGCGCGATAGGCCCAGAGGCTACACCTTC. This gives the protein CASSLDRGRDRPRGYTF.

The DNA of the CDR3 is TGTGCCAGCAGCAAAGAAGGGAAGAGATGGAGCGGGAAGGGTTACGAGCAGTACTTC. Amino acids: CASSKEGKRWSGKGYEQYF. The chain has TRBV21-1 and TRBJ2-7; the table's D call of TRBD2 was not tested on the DNA. TRBV21-1 is designated a pseudogene. The CDR3 runs to 19 residues.

The chain is built from TRBV5-1 and TRBJ2-7, with 11 bases aligning to TRBD2. V lost 0 bases, J lost 1 base, and 9 bases stayed unmatched. CDR3 length: 18 residues. Germline values: CDR1 SGHRS, CDR2 YFSETQ. The CDR3 here is CASSLGLLAGEVSYEQYF. CDR3 coding DNA: TGCGCCAGCAGCTTGGGGTTACTAGCGGGAGAAGTGTCCTACGAGCAGTACTTC.

As for this clone: The sample carries other DNA sequences with the same CDR3. V is TRBV28 and J is TRBJ1-1; D might be TRBD1 (6 bases). Germline loops: CDR1 MDHEN, CDR2 SYDVKM. The CDR3 sequence is 13 residues long. Trimming stripped 6 bases from V and 1 base from J, with 9 bases between. CDR3 loop: CASSRTANTEAFF. The CDR3 nucleotides are TGTGCCAGCAGCCGGACAGCGAACACTGAAGCTTTCTTT.

This chain connects TRBV5-1 to TRBJ1-1; D remains unclear. Germline CDR1 reads SGHRS; CDR2 reads YFSETQ. The V gene lost 3 bases and the J gene lost 0 bases, with 12 bases spanning the gap. The CDR3 consists of 15 residues. The CDR3 bases are TGCGCCAGCAGCTCACCGACCGATATGAACACTGAAGCTTTCTTT. Protein: CASSSPTDMNTEAFF.

The rearrangement uses TRBV7-2 and TRBJ2-2; D may be TRBD1 or TRBD2 (5 bases each). CDR1 SGHTA and CDR2 FQGNSA come from the germline V gene. The germline V and J ends were trimmed by 5 bases and 0 bases, with 10 bases remaining between them. This CDR3 comprises 15 residues. CDR3 residues: CASSLGTSNTGELFF. The CDR3, as DNA: TGTGCCAGCAGCCTGGGGACCTCGAACACCGGGGAGCTGTTTTTT.

In DNA, the CDR3 is TGTGCCAGCAGCCCGGGACTAGCGGGAAACAATGAGCAGTTCTTC. Translating gives CASSPGLAGNNEQFF. V and J are TRBV7-6 and TRBJ2-1, with 13 bases aligning to TRBD2. Germline V gene sequence: CDR1 SGHVS, CDR2 FNYEAQ. V was clipped by 5 bases and J by 5 bases; unmatched bases: 3. The CDR3 is 15 amino acids.

This chain joins TRBV5-6 and TRBJ1-5; D not resolved. This CDR3 has 12 residues. CDR1 SGHDT and CDR2 YYEEEE come from the germline V gene. Deletions cut 0 bases from V and 7 bases from J, with 5 bases between. The CDR3 nucleotides read TGTGCCAGCAGCTTGGAAAGACAGCCCCAGCATTTT. It translates to CASSLERQPQHF.

The V gene is TRBV19, the J gene TRBJ1-4; D is possibly TRBD1 (6 bases). Trimming pared 10 bases from V and 8 bases from J, leaving 8 bases between. This CDR3 comprises 10 residues. Germline-derived CDR1 and CDR2 are LNHDA and SQIVND (reference sequence). In DNA, the CDR3 is TGTGCCACTAGGGGGGAAAAACTGTTTTTT. Translation gives CATRGEKLFF.

J is TRBJ2-5 and V is TRBV28, with 8 bases identical to TRBD2. The germline CDR1 and CDR2 sequences are MDHEN and SYDVKM. Trimming cost V 5 bases and J 1 base; bases outside gene matches: 3. The CDR3 extends over 14 amino acids. As DNA, the CDR3 is TGTGCCAGCAGTAGCGGGGGTTTCCAAGAGACCCAGTACTTC. Encoded protein: CASSSGGFQETQYF.

The chain combines TRBV28 with TRBJ1-5; D ambiguous. The CDR3 runs to 14 residues. Germline CDR1 MDHEN, CDR2 SYDVKM. The ends were cut back, 5 bases at V and 4 bases at J, with 12 bases in the middle. CDR3 bases: TGTGCCAGCAGTCGGACCATAAGGAATCAGCCCCAGCATTTT. It specifies CASSRTIRNQPQHF.

The chain recombines TRBV19 with TRBJ2-7; D perhaps matches TRBD1 (6 bases). The CDR3 length is 15 residues. Germline CDR1 LNHDA, CDR2 SQIVND (reference sequence). V dropped 5 bases and J dropped 0 bases, with 14 bases sitting between them. The chain's CDR3 is CASSLQGGFSYEQYF. The DNA for the CDR3 is TGTGCCAGTAGTTTGCAAGGGGGTTTCTCCTACGAGCAGTACTTC.

The gene calls are TRBV6-5 and TRBJ2-7, with 7 nucleotides matching TRBD1. Germline CDR1 and CDR2: MNHEY and SVGAGI. Germline trimming cut 10 bases from V and 0 bases from J; bases unmatched to any gene: 6. The CDR3 totals 13 residues. CDR3 sequence reads: CATRTGDSYEQYF. Written as DNA, the CDR3 is TGTGCCACCAGAACAGGGGACTCCTACGAGCAGTACTTC.

The J gene is TRBJ2-7, the V gene TRBV6-6; TRBD2 might be the D (7 bases). The CDR3 runs to 13 residues. The V gene's germline CDR1 is MNHNY and CDR2 SVGAGI (reference sequence). The V gene lost 2 bases and the J gene lost 6 bases, with 11 bases spanning the gap. CDR3 residues: CASSYVGGLEQYF. CDR3 coding DNA: TGTGCCAGCAGTTACGTGGGGGGGCTCGAGCAGTACTTC.

V gene TRBV7-9 combines with J gene TRBJ2-7, with TRBD1 identical over 9 bases. Germline V gene sequence: CDR1 SEHNR, CDR2 FQNEAQ (reference sequence). The CDR3 runs to 15 residues. After removal of 1 base from V and 4 bases from J, the junction contained 5 bases not matched to a gene. The CDR3 is CASSLEGQGRYEQYF. In DNA form, the CDR3 reads TGTGCCAGCAGCTTAGAGGGACAGGGAAGGTACGAGCAGTACTTC. The full variable domain, with the rest looked up from reference TRBV7-9 and TRBJ2-7, is DTGVSQNPRHKITKRGQNVTFRCDPISEHNRLYWYRQTLGQGPEFLTYFQNEAQLEKSRLLSDRFSAERPKGSFSTLEIQRTEQGDSAMYLCASSLEGQGRYEQYFGPGTRLTVT.

V gene TRBV19 combines with J gene TRBJ2-7; 8 nucleotides match TRBD1. CDR3 length equals 13 residues. Germline CDR1 is LNHDA and CDR2 is SQIVND (reference sequence). V was clipped by 5 bases and J by 0 bases; unmatched bases: 0. The CDR3 sequence: CASSQGASYEQYF. DNA for the CDR3: TGTGCCAGTAGTCAGGGGGCCTCCTACGAGCAGTACTTC.

This clone was recorded only once. V is TRBV9 and J is TRBJ2-3, with D unclear. Trimming pared 3 bases from V and 2 bases from J, leaving 7 bases between. This CDR3 region has 13 residues. From germline, CDR1 is SGDLS and CDR2 YYNGEE. The CDR3 loop reads CASSAKNTDTQYF. In DNA, the CDR3 is TGTGCCAGCAGCGCCAAAAACACAGATACGCAGTATTTT. The variable domain in full, completed from reference TRBV9 and TRBJ2-3, reads DSGVTQTPKHLITATGQRVTLRCSPRSGDLSVYWYQQSLDQGLQFLIQYYNGEERAKGNILERFSAQQFPDLHSELNLSSLELGDSALYFCASSAKNTDTQYFGPGTRLTVL.

This chain links TRBV7-3 with TRBJ2-6; no clear D gene. CDR1 SGHTA and CDR2 FQGTGA come from the germline V gene. The CDR3 is 16 amino acids. Trimming cost V 2 bases and J 2 bases, with 10 bases left between them. In DNA, the CDR3 is TGTGCCAGCAGCTTAGGGCTAGGGACTGGGGCCAACGTCCTGACTTTC. It is translated as CASSLGLGTGANVLTF.

This clone came up once. The chain joins TRBV7-8 to TRBJ2-7; the D gene is possibly TRBD2 (5 bases). The CDR3 spans 13 residues. Trimming took 0 bases from V and 5 from J, leaving 8 bases between them. Per germline, CDR1 SGHVS and CDR2 FQNEAQ. The CDR3 is CASSLAREHEQYF. The CDR3 DNA is TGTGCCAGCAGCTTAGCTCGGGAACACGAGCAGTACTTC.

The chain uses TRBV7-8 and TRBJ2-7; TRBD2 agrees at 9 bases. Trimming cost V 4 bases and J 5 bases; bases outside gene matches: 6. The CDR3 is 14 residues long. CDR1 and CDR2 from the germline V gene are SGHVS and FQNEAQ. The CDR3 reads CASSYYSGSHEQYF. CDR3 in DNA: TGTGCCAGCAGCTACTATAGCGGGAGCCACGAGCAGTACTTC.

On this clone itself: Within the sample, other DNA sequences also encode this same CDR3. The chain combines TRBV18 with TRBJ2-5; 7 bases map to TRBD1. The CDR3 runs to 14 residues. Germline trimming cut 4 bases from V and 2 bases from J; bases unmatched to any gene: 4. Germline lookup yields CDR1 KGHSH and CDR2 LQKENI. The CDR3 coding sequence is TGTGCCAGCTCACTAGGACAGGCTCAAGAGACCCAGTACTTC. It codes for CASSLGQAQETQYF.